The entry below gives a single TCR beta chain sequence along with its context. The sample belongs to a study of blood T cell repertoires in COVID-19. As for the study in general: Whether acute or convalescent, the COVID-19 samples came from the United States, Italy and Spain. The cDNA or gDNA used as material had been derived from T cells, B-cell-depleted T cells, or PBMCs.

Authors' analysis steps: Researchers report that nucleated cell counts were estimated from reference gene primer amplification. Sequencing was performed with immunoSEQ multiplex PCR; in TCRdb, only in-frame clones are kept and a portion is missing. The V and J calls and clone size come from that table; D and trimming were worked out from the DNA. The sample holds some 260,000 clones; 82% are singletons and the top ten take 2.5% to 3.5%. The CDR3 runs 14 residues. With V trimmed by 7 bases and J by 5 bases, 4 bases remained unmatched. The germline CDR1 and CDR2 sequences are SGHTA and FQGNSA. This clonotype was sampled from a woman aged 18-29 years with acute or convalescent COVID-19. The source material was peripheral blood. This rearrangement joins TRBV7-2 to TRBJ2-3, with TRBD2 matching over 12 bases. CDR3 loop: CASTLGLAGDTQYF. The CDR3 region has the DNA TGTGCCAGCACCTTGGGACTAGCGGGAGATACGCAGTATTTT. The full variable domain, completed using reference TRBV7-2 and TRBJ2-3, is GAGVSQSPSNKVTEKGKDVELRCDPISGHTALYWYRQSLGQGLEFLIYFQGNSAPDKSGLPSDRFSAERTGGSVSTLTIQRTQQEDSAVYLCASTLGLAGDTQYFGPGTRLTVL.